This T cell receptor beta chain was retrieved from a study of OX40 agonist ivuxolimab in advanced cancers. Across the study: Among those enrolled, mean age was 60 years (range roughly 20 to 80) and roughly 84% were male. Study conclusions and caveats: Mean expanded clone counts were higher in CD8+ than CD4+ T cells.

The CDR3 extends over 17 amino acids. Trimming took off 1 base at V and 2 bases at J, with 15 bases between the two ends. Germline loops: CDR1 LGHNA, CDR2 YNFKEQ. This clone was counted only a few times. The antigen is not known. The data were produced by immunoSEQ multiplex PCR, yet TCRdb's version contains in-frame clones alone and is incomplete. The table records about 52,000 clones, 85% to 95% of them present only once. This TCR came from an adult with an advanced solid tumor such as melanoma, head and neck, liver or kidney cancer. This sample comprised CD4+ or CD8+ T cells sorted from blood, obtained in a trial of the OX40 agonist ivuxolimab. This chain links TRBV4-2 with TRBJ1-5, with D maybe TRBD1 (6 bases). Here the CDR3 reads CASSQVSGVGGNQPQHF. The CDR3 DNA sequence: TGTGCCAGCAGCCAAGTTTCAGGGGTTGGTGGCAATCAGCCCCAGCATTTT.